Each of the 13 T cell receptor beta chains below was sequenced from the same sample in a study of cytomegalovirus exposure and HLA in healthy donors. The PCR was carried out with 60 Vbeta primers and 13 Jbeta primers. Here immunoSEQ multiplex PCR was the method, and the copy in TCRdb shows in-frame clones only, minus some. This repertoire includes about 67,000 clones. The sample consisted of PBMCs. These TCRs come from a man between 25 and 39 years old in good health and CMV-seropositive.

The chain joins TRBV9 to TRBJ2-7, with TRBD1 matching 8 bases. Germline trimming cut 4 bases from V and 3 bases from J; bases unmatched to any gene: 6. Germline V lookup: CDR1 SGDLS, CDR2 YYNGEE. This CDR3 spans 14 amino acids. Here the CDR3 reads CASSPGQEVYEQYF. Written as DNA, the CDR3 is TGTGCCAGCAGCCCGGGACAGGAGGTCTACGAGCAGTACTTC.

This sequence joins TRBV7-9 and TRBJ2-7, with 9 nucleotides matching TRBD2. V was pared by 2 bases and J by 3 bases, with 2 bases of the junction left unmatched. The CDR3 is 14 residues long. Germline CDR1 reads SEHNR; CDR2 reads FQNEAQ (reference sequence). In DNA form, the CDR3 reads TGTGCCAGCAGCTTATATAGCGGGAGCTACGAGCAGTACTTC. This translates into CASSLYSGSYEQYF.

The chain uses TRBV9 and TRBJ2-7; 14 bases map to TRBD2. The CDR3 has 16 amino acids. The germline V gene encodes CDR1 SGDLS and CDR2 YYNGEE. V lost 0 bases to trimming and J lost 7 bases; unmatched junction nucleotides: 6. CDR3 DNA: TGTGCCAGCAGCGTAGGACTAGCGGGGGGGCTAGGGGAGCAGTACTTC. This gives the protein CASSVGLAGGLGEQYF.

The rearrangement joins TRBV6-1 to TRBJ2-7; 9 bases map to TRBD2. Germline CDR1 and CDR2: MNHNS and SASEGT. The CDR3 runs 13 residues. Trimming cost V 10 bases and J 2 bases; bases outside gene matches: 6. The CDR3 nucleotides read TGTGCCACTGAGCGGGGGGACGCCTACGAGCAGTACTTC. This encodes CATERGDAYEQYF.

V gene TRBV2 combines with J gene TRBJ1-2; 9 nucleotides align to TRBD1. Germline V lookup: CDR1 SNHLY, CDR2 FYNNEI. This CDR3 comprises 15 residues. V trimming: 4 bases; J trimming: 8 bases; junction bases outside the gene matches: 11. The DNA of the CDR3 is TGTGCCAGCAGTGGGGGAACAGGGGGCTCGGGAGGCTACACCTTC. Its protein product is CASSGGTGGSGGYTF.

This chain connects TRBV11-3 to TRBJ2-7; 7 nucleotides agree with TRBD2. V lost 3 bases, J lost 0 bases, and 2 bases stayed unmatched. The CDR3 is 14 residues long. Looked up from germline, CDR1 is SGHNT and CDR2 is YENEEA. The CDR3 DNA reads as TGTGCCAGCAGCTTGGGCGGGAGCTCCTACGAGCAGTACTTC. It yields the protein CASSLGGSSYEQYF.

This chain connects TRBV4-1 to TRBJ1-2; 7 bases are a match to TRBD1. V lost 5 bases and J lost 5; bases outside the gene matches: 11. In germline, CDR1 is MGHRA, CDR2 YSYEKL. The CDR3 extends over 15 amino acids. This CDR3 is CASSSRQGAEYGYTF. The CDR3 nucleotides read TGCGCCAGCAGCTCTAGACAGGGAGCGGAGTATGGCTACACCTTC.

This chain uses TRBV7-8 with TRBJ2-1, with unresolved D. Germline lookup yields CDR1 SGHVS and CDR2 FQNEAQ. This CDR3 contains 16 residues. Trimming left V 3 bases short and J 0 bases short, with 12 bases between. The CDR3 coding sequence is TGTGCCAGCAGCTTTCCTCCGCCCAGCTCCTACAATGAGCAGTTCTTC. Protein sequence: CASSFPPPSSYNEQFF.

CDR3 nucleotide sequence: TGTGCCAGCAGTGCAGCTAGCGGGCTGCAGTATTTT. This codes for CASSAASGLQYF. This chain uses TRBV2 with TRBJ2-3, with 8 positions matching TRBD2. The CDR3 extends over 12 amino acids. Germline CDR1 reads SNHLY; CDR2 reads FYNNEI. J was trimmed by 11 bases and V by 4 bases; bases with no gene match: 5.

The chain carries TRBV19 and TRBJ2-1, with TRBD2 matching 15 bases. This CDR3 has 14 residues. Germline CDR1 and CDR2: LNHDA and SQIVND (reference sequence). V gave up 7 bases and J gave up 16 bases; unmatched junction bases: 11. The CDR3 spells CASTGGTSGRSQFF. In DNA, the CDR3 is TGTGCCAGTACCGGGGGGACTAGCGGGAGGTCACAATTCTTC.

This sequence joins TRBV5-4 and TRBJ2-5; 7 bases align to TRBD2. This CDR3 has 14 amino acids. Trimming at V came to 4 bases and at J to 4 bases, leaving 7 bases not matched to a gene. In germline, CDR1 is SGHNT, CDR2 YYREEE (reference sequence). The CDR3: CASSSTSVLETQYF. CDR3 coding DNA: TGTGCCAGCAGCAGCACTAGCGTGCTAGAGACCCAGTACTTC. The variable domain in full, with the rest retrieved from reference TRBV5-4 and TRBJ2-5, is ETGVTQSPTHLIKTRGQQVTLRCSSQSGHNTVSWYQQALGQGPQFIFQYYREEENGRGNFPPRFSGLQFPNYSSELNVNALELDDSALYLCASSSTSVLETQYFGPGTRLLVL.

V gene TRBV7-3 combines with J gene TRBJ2-7; D may be TRBD2 (6 bases). The V and J ends lost 0 bases and 4 bases respectively, with 10 bases between them. Germline V lookup: CDR1 SGHTA, CDR2 FQGTGA. The CDR3 runs 14 residues. Here the CDR3 DNA reads TGTGCCAGCAGCTTAACGCGGGGCAGGTACGAGCAGTACTTC. This translates into CASSLTRGRYEQYF.

The chain carries TRBV5-1 and TRBJ2-5; 8 nucleotides align to TRBD2. After removal of 0 bases from V and 5 bases from J, the junction contained 0 bases not matched to a gene. This CDR3 region has 13 residues. Germline CDR1 SGHRS, CDR2 YFSETQ. The chain's CDR3 is CASSLGGGETQYF. The CDR3 bases are TGCGCCAGCAGCTTGGGCGGGGGGGAGACCCAGTACTTC.